This TCR beta chain derives from a study of T-cell reconstitution after alpha-beta-depleted transplantation in children (TCRdb year 2016). Regarding the complete study: The study quantitatively tracked T-cell immune reconstitution after TCRalphabeta/CD19-depleted allogeneic hematopoietic cell transplantation in children using TCR repertoire profiling.

Taken with the paper, the label for treatment or condition translates to: allogeneic hematopoietic cell transplantation with graft depleted of TCRalphabeta T cells and CD19 B cells. The transplant recipients were children given TCRalphabeta/CD19-depleted allogeneic hematopoietic cell grafts. Broader findings and caveats from the paper: In some patients, high TCRbeta diversity at day 60 was attributed to recipient T cells and intrathymic progenitors that had survived conditioning. The apparently early recovery of alphabetaT-cell counts about two months after transplant reportedly depended on only several hundred rapidly expanded clones that came from non-depleted graft cells. Over subsequent months, a decline in hyperexpanded clone frequencies was noted, and after one year, T-cell counts and TCRbeta diversity were mostly ascribed to newly produced T cells.

This clonotype has only a few counts. Its binding antigen is unknown. The sample holds no much larger clone one base away, and base qualities are not on file. The library was obtained by PCR. TCRdb shows the sequencer as Illumina HiSeq 2500. Molecular barcoding was employed in the preparation of TCR libraries, with unique molecular identifiers being used to normalize TCRbeta repertoire quantification. The raw public data were reprocessed by TCRdb itself: fastp quality trimming at Q25, MiXCR clonotype calling, in-frame beta chains only. Each CDR3 protein gets just one entry, which takes the most common genes and DNA from the rows behind it. The sample profile shows over 150,000 distinct CDR3 sequences; about 6.6% of them were found once. The top ten clonotypes cover 5% to 6.5% of the sample. The CDR3 holds 15 amino acids from the cysteine to the phenylalanine. The entry retains the CDR3 DNA only, 45 bases that are in frame from base 1. The germline V gene yields MNHEY for CDR1 and SVGAGI for CDR2. V sheds 2 bases and J sheds 4 bases, leaving 12 bases between their ends.

Here the sequenced sample was PBMCs, taken before TCRalphabeta/CD19-depleted stem cell transplant. This sequence uses TRBV6-5 and TRBJ1-3; the D gene is possibly TRBD1, with 5 bases matching. This TCR was recovered from a boy under 10 years old with acute lymphoblastic leukemia, due to receive a stem cell transplant. The CDR3 has the sequence CASSYGGAEGNTIYF. Read as DNA, the sequence is TGTGCCAGCAGTTACGGCGGGGCAGAAGGAAACACCATATATTTT.